Detailed here is one T cell receptor (beta chain). These data are taken from a study of blood T cell repertoires in COVID-19. The assay was immunoSEQ multiplex PCR, and TCRdb's table has in-frame clones only and misses some. Here the sample spans 95,000 to 150,000 clones, 65% to 80% being singletons. Germline CDR1 reads SGHDN; CDR2 reads FVKESK. The J segment lost 3 bases and the V segment lost 6 bases, leaving 12 bases of the junction unmatched. This CDR3 region has 17 residues. This TCR was recovered from a human donor with acute or convalescent COVID-19. The donor label of this sample is uncertain. The chain combines TRBV14 with TRBJ2-4, with 9 positions matching TRBD1. Sequenced input: peripheral blood. As DNA, the CDR3 is TGTGCCAGCAGACGAACAGGGGGCGCCGGGGTCAAAAACATTCAGTACTTC. It yields the protein CASRRTGGAGVKNIQYF.